Sequencing of this T cell receptor beta chain was carried out in a study of T-cell reconstitution after alpha-beta-depleted transplantation in children. There are 15 residues in the CDR3. V shed 4 bases, J shed 0 bases, and the junction held 8 bases outside the gene matches. The V gene's germline CDR1 is DFQATT and CDR2 SNEGSKA (reference sequence). This clonotype came up many times. What it recognizes is unknown. Unique molecular identifiers were built into the TCRbeta library. TCRdb reprocessed the PCR reads via MiXCR and lists one record per CDR3 protein. The table includes some 180,000 distinct CDR3 sequences, approximately 6.9% detected once. Findings and limits, study-wide: About two months after transplant, alpha-beta T cells reportedly came from several hundred expanded graft clones. Fresh T-cell production supplied most of the T-cell counts and diversity seen one year after transplant.

The source of this sequence is a boy aged 2 to 10 with acute lymphoblastic leukemia, due to receive a stem cell transplant. The chain links TRBV20-1 to TRBJ2-5; TRBD2 matches at 7 bases. The specimen comprised PBMCs, sampled before TCRalphabeta/CD19-depleted stem cell transplant. The CDR3 sequence: CSAKALLANQETQYF. DNA for the CDR3: TGCAGTGCTAAGGCCCTACTAGCGAACCAAGAGACCCAGTACTTC.